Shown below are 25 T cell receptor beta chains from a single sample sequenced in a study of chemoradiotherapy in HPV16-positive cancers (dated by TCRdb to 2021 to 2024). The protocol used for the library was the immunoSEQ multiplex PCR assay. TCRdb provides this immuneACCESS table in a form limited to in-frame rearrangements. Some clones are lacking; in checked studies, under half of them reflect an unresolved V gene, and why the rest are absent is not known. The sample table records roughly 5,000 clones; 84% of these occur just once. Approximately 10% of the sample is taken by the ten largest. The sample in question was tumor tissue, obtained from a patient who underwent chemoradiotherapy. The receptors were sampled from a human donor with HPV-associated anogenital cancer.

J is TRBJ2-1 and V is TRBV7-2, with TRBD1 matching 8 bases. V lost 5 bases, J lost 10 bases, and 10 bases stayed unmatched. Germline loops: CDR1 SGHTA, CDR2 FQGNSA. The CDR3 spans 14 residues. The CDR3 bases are TGTGCCAGCAGCCAGGGACAGGCACGGGGGGAGCAGTTCTTC. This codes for CASSQGQARGEQFF.

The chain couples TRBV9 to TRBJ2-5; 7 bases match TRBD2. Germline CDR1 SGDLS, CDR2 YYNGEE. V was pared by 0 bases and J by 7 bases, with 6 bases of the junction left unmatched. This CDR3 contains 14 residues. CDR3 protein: CASSVESGVATQYF. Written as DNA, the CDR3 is TGTGCCAGCAGCGTAGAAAGCGGGGTCGCGACCCAGTACTTC.

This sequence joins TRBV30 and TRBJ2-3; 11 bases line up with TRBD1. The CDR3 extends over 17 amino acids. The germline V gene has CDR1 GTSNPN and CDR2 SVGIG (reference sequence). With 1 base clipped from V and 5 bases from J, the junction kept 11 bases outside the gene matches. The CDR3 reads CAWSGLWDRGKRDTQYF. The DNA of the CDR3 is TGTGCCTGGAGTGGGCTTTGGGACAGGGGGAAGAGAGATACGCAGTATTTT. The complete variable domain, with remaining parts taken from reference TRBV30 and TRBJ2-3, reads SQTIHQWPATLVQPVGSPLSLECTVEGTSNPNLYWYRQAAGRGLQLLFYSVGIGQISSEVPQNLSASRPQDRQFILSSKKLLLSDSGFYLCAWSGLWDRGKRDTQYFGPGTRLTVL.

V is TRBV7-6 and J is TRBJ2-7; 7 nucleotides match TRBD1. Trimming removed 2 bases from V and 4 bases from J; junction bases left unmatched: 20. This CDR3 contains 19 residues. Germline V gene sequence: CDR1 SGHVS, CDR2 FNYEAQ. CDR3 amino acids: CASSLTLPESGTVKYEQYF. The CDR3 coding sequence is TGTGCCAGCAGCTTAACTCTCCCCGAGTCCGGGACAGTGAAGTACGAGCAGTACTTC.

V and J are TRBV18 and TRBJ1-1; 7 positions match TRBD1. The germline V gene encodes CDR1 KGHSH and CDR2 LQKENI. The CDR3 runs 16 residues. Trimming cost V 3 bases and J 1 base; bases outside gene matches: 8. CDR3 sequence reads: CASSPGTAPSNTEAFF. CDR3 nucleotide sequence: TGTGCCAGCTCACCCGGGACAGCTCCGTCGAACACTGAAGCTTTCTTT.

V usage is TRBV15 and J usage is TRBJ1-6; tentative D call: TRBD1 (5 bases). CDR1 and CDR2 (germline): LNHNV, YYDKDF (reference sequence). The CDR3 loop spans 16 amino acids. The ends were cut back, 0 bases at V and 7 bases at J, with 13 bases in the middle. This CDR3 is CATSRDQGAGNSPLHF. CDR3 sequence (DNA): TGTGCCACCAGCAGAGACCAGGGAGCGGGGAATTCACCCCTCCACTTT.

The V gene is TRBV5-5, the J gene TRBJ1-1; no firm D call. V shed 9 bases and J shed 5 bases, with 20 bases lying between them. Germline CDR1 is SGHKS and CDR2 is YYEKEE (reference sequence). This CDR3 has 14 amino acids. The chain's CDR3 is CATDPLGRRTEAFF. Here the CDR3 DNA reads TGTGCCACCGACCCTCTGGGGAGACGGACTGAAGCTTTCTTT. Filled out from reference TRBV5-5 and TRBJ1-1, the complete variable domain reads DAGVTQSPTHLIKTRGQQVTLRCSPISGHKSVSWYQQVLGQGPQFIFQYYEKEERGRGNFPDRFSARQFPNYSSELNVNALLLGDSALYLCATDPLGRRTEAFFGQGTRLTVV.

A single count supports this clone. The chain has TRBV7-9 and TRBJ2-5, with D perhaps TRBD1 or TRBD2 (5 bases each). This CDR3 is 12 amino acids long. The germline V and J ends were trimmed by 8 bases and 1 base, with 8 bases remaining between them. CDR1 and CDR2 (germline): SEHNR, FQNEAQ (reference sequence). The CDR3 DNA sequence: TGTGCCAGCGGGGGACGCCAAGAGACCCAGTACTTC. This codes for CASGGRQETQYF.

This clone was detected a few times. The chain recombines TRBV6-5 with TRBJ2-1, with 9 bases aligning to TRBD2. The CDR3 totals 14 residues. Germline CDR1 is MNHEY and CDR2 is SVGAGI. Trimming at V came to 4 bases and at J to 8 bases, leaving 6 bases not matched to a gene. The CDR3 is CASSLTGTSHEQFF. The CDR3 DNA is TGTGCCAGCAGTTTAACCGGGACTAGCCATGAGCAGTTCTTC.

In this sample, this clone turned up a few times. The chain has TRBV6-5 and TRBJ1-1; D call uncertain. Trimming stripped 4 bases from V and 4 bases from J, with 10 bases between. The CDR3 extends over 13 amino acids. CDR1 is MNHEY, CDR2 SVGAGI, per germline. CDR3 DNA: TGTGCCAGCAGTTTAATTGAGAGCACTGAAGCTTTCTTT. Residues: CASSLIESTEAFF.

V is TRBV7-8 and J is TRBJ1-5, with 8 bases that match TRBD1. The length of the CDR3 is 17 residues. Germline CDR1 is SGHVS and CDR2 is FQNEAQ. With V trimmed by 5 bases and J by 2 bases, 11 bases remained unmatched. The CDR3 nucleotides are TGTGCCAGCAGCCCCCAATTGGGACAGGCCGGCAATCAGCCCCAGCATTTT. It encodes CASSPQLGQAGNQPQHF.

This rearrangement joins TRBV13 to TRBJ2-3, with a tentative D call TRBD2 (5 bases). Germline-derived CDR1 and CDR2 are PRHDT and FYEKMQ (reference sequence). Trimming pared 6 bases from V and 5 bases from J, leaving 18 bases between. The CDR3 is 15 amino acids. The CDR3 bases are TGTGCCAGCAGTAGGACTCCCCGAGGAGAAGATACGCAGTATTTT. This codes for CASSRTPRGEDTQYF.

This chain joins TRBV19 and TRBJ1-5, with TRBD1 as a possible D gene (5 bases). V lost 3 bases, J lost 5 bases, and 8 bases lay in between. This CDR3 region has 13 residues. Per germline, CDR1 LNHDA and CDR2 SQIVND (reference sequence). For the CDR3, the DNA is TGTGCCAGTAGTATCGGGGGAGATCAGCCCCAGCATTTT. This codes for CASSIGGDQPQHF.

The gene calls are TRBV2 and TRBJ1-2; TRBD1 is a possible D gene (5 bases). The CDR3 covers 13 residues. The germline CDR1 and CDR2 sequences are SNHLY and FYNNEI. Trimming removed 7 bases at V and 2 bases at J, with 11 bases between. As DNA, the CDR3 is TGTGCCAGCACCTCCGGGACGAACTATGGCTACACCTTC. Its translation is CASTSGTNYGYTF.

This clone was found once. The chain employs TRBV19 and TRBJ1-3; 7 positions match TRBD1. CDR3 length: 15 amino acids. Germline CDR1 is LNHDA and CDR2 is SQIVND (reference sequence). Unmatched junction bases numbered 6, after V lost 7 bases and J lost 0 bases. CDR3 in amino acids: CASNNRDSSGNTIYF. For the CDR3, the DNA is TGTGCCAGTAATAACCGGGACAGCTCTGGAAACACCATATATTTT.

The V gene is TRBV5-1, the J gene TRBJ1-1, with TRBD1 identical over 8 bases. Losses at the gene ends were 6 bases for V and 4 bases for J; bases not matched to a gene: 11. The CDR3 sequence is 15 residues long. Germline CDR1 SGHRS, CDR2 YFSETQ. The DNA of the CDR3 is TGCGCCAGCAAACTTTTTGGGGACAGGCCCACTGAAGCTTTCTTT. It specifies CASKLFGDRPTEAFF.

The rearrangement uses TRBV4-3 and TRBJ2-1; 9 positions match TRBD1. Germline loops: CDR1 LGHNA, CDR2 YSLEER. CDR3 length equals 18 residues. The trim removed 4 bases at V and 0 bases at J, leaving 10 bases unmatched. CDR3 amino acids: CASSRQTGGGSSYNEQFF. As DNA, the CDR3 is TGCGCCAGCAGCCGACAGACAGGGGGGGGAAGCTCCTACAATGAGCAGTTCTTC.

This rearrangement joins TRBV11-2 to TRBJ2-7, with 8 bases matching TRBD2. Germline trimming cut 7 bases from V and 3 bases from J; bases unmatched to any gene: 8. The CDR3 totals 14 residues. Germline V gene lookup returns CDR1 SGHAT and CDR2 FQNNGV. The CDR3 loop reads CASTPVAGYYEQYF. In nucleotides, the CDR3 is TGTGCCAGCACCCCAGTAGCGGGGTACTACGAGCAGTACTTC. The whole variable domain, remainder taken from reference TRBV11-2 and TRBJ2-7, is EAGVAQSPRYKIIEKRQSVAFWCNPISGHATLYWYQQILGQGPKLLIQFQNNGVVDDSQLPKDRFSAERLKGVDSTLKIQPAKLEDSAVYLCASTPVAGYYEQYFGPGTRLTVT.

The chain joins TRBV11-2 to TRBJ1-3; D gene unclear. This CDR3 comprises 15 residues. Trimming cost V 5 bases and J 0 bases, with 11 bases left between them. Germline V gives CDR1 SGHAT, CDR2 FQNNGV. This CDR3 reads CASSQDRYSGNTIYF. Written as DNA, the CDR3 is TGTGCCAGCAGCCAGGACCGATACTCTGGAAACACCATATATTTT. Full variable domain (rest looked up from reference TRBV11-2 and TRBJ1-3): EAGVAQSPRYKIIEKRQSVAFWCNPISGHATLYWYQQILGQGPKLLIQFQNNGVVDDSQLPKDRFSAERLKGVDSTLKIQPAKLEDSAVYLCASSQDRYSGNTIYFGEGSWLTVV.

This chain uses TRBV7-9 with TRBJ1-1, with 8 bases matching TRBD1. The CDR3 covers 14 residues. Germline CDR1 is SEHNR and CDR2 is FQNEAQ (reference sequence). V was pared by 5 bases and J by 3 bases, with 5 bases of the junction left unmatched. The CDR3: CASSPLTGDTEAFF. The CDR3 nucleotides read TGTGCCAGCAGCCCGTTGACAGGGGACACTGAAGCTTTCTTT.

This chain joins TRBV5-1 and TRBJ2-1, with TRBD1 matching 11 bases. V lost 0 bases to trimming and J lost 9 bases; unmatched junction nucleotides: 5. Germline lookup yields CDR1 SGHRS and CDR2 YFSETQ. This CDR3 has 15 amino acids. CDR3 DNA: TGCGCCAGCAGCTTGGCCGGGACAGGGGGAGGTGAGCAGTTCTTC. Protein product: CASSLAGTGGGEQFF.

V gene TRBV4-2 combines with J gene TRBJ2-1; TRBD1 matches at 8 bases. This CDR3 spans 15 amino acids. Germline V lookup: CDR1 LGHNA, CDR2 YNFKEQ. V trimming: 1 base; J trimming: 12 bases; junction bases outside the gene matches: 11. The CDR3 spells CASSQGQGFRGGQFF. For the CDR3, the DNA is TGTGCCAGCAGCCAAGGACAGGGGTTTCGAGGTGGGCAGTTCTTC.

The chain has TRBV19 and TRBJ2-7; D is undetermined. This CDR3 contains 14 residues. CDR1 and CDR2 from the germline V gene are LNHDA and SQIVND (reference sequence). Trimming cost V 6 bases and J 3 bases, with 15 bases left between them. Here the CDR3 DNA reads TGTGCCAGTAGGTCGGGCCAGCCCTTCTACGAGCAGTACTTC. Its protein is CASRSGQPFYEQYF. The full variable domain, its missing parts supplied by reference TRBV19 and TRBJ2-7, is DGGITQSPKYLFRKEGQNVTLSCEQNLNHDAMYWYRQDPGQGLRLIYYSQIVNDFQKGDIAEGYSVSREKKESFPLTVTSAQKNPTAFYLCASRSGQPFYEQYFGPGTRLTVT.

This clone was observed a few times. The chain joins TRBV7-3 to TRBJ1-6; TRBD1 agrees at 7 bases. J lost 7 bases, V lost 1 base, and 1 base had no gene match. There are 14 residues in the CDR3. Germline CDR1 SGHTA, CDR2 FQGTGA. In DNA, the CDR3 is TGTGCCAGCAGCTTAAGGGGACAGAATTCACCCCTCCACTTT. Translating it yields CASSLRGQNSPLHF.

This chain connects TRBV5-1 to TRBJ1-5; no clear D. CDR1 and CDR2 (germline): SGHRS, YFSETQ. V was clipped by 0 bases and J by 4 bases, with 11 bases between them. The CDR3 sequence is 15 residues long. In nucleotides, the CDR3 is TGCGCCAGCAGCTTGGGTACGCAGACAAATCAGCCCCAGCATTTT. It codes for CASSLGTQTNQPQHF. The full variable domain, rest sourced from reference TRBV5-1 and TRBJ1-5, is KAGVTQTPRYLIKTRGQQVTLSCSPISGHRSVSWYQQTPGQGLQFLFEYFSETQRNKGNFPGRFSGRQFSNSRSEMNVSTLELGDSALYLCASSLGTQTNQPQHFGDGTRLSIL.